The 22 T cell receptor beta chains reported below all come from one sample, sequenced in a study of CD8 T cells in Susac syndrome (dated by TCRdb to about 2019). The method was the immunoSEQ multiplex PCR assay. RNA was extracted using the RNeasy kit, and roughly 0.45 to 1 ug of the RNA was reverse transcribed with random hexamers. TCRdb reprocessed the public reads (quality trimming at Q25 with fastp, clone calling with MiXCR) and kept in-frame beta chains. Entries that share a CDR3 protein sequence are merged under the most common genes and DNA. The sample table lists around 180,000 distinct CDR3 sequences, around 95% of them with a count of one. The top ten clones comprise less than 0.2% of the sample. Sequencing was done on a sample of CD8+ T cells from PBMCs. These receptors were taken from a human donor with multiple sclerosis.

The chain employs TRBV9 and TRBJ2-7; no clear D gene. The CDR3 contains 14 residues. Trimming took off 4 bases at V and 2 bases at J, with 13 bases between the two ends. Germline V gene data show CDR1 as SGDLS and CDR2 as YYNGEE. The CDR3, as DNA: TGTGCCAGCAGCCCGACCCGGTCGGCCTACGAGCAGTACTTC. The encoded protein is CASSPTRSAYEQYF.

The chain couples TRBV19 to TRBJ2-5; possible D gene TRBD1, 5 bases. Per germline, CDR1 LNHDA and CDR2 SQIVND (reference sequence). This CDR3 has 15 amino acids. The V and J ends lost 3 bases and 3 bases respectively, with 14 bases between them. For the CDR3, the DNA is TGTGCCAGTAGTATTATCTCGGACACAAAAGAGACCCAGTACTTC. Translated, it gives CASSIISDTKETQYF.

V gene TRBV4-2 combines with J gene TRBJ2-5, with D unresolved. CDR1 and CDR2 from the germline V gene are LGHNA and YNFKEQ. The CDR3 consists of 16 residues. V lost 0 bases to trimming and J lost 2 bases, with 13 bases between them. DNA for the CDR3: TGTGCCAGCAGCCAAGAGCCCGGACGTGCTCAAGAGACCCAGTACTTC. Encoded protein: CASSQEPGRAQETQYF.

The V and J genes are TRBV29-1 and TRBJ1-2; D unresolved. This CDR3 is 11 amino acids long. The V end was cut by 4 bases, the J end by 6 bases, with 9 bases between. The V gene's germline CDR1 is SQVTM and CDR2 ANQGSEA. The CDR3, as DNA: TGCAGCGTTGTTAGGTCGGATGGCTACACCTTC. It is translated as CSVVRSDGYTF.

The V gene is TRBV20-1, the J gene TRBJ1-2; D is possibly TRBD1 (5 bases). CDR1 and CDR2 from the germline V gene are DFQATT and SNEGSKA (reference sequence). CDR3 size: 14 residues. Deletions cut 5 bases from V and 2 bases from J, with 15 bases between. CDR3 DNA sequence: TGCAGTGCTTCCAGAAGTAGGGACAACTATGGCTACACCTTC. It codes for CSASRSRDNYGYTF.

CDR3 in amino acids: CASSLGVGGLDYEQYF. The CDR3 nucleotides are TGTGCCAGCAGCTTAGGGGTAGGGGGCTTGGATTACGAGCAGTACTTC. The chain couples TRBV11-2 to TRBJ2-7; 7 nucleotides agree with TRBD1. Germline-derived CDR1 and CDR2 are SGHAT and FQNNGV. After removal of 1 base from V and 4 bases from J, the junction contained 10 bases not matched to a gene. The CDR3 is 16 residues long.

The chain joins TRBV3-1 to TRBJ2-1; D gene uncertain. V dropped 3 bases and J dropped 5 bases, with 14 bases sitting between them. The CDR3 runs 15 residues. The germline CDR1 and CDR2 sequences are LGHDT and YNNKEL (reference sequence). The CDR3 nucleotides are TGTGCCAGCAGCCACGGGCTCGGCCGTCACAATGAGCAGTTCTTC. It specifies CASSHGLGRHNEQFF.

The CDR3: CASSHDAGELFF. The CDR3 bases are TGTGCCAGCAGTCACGATGCCGGGGAGCTGTTTTTT. The chain recombines TRBV27 with TRBJ2-2, with no clear D. CDR1 and CDR2 (germline): MNHEY, SMNVEV (reference sequence). V was trimmed by 5 bases and J by 6 bases, leaving 7 bases between them. The CDR3 has 12 residues.

V and J are TRBV6-4 and TRBJ2-1; 10 nucleotides match TRBD1. There are 14 residues in the CDR3. With 9 bases clipped from V and 10 bases from J, the junction kept 12 bases outside the gene matches. Germline V gene data show CDR1 as MRHNA and CDR2 as SNTAGT. CDR3 sequence reads: CARRERDRGYEQFF. The CDR3 coding sequence is TGTGCCAGACGAGAGCGGGACAGGGGTTACGAGCAGTTCTTC.

The J gene is TRBJ2-2, the V gene TRBV7-9, with D unresolved. From germline, CDR1 is SEHNR and CDR2 FQNEAQ (reference sequence). The germline V and J ends were trimmed by 8 bases and 2 bases, with 9 bases remaining between them. The CDR3 sequence is 13 residues long. CDR3 coding DNA: TGTGCCAGCGTGGAGCCAAACACCGGGGAGCTGTTTTTT. Translated, it gives CASVEPNTGELFF.

The gene calls are TRBV5-6 and TRBJ2-1, with D tentatively TRBD2 (6 bases). V shed 0 bases and J shed 6 bases, with 10 bases lying between them. The CDR3 extends over 14 amino acids. CDR1 is SGHDT, CDR2 YYEEEE, per germline. The CDR3 nucleotides read TGTGCCAGCAGCTTGGTGAGGACTATCAATGAGCAGTTCTTC. This translates into CASSLVRTINEQFF.

The rearrangement links TRBV12-3 or TRBV12-4 to TRBJ2-1, with D maybe TRBD1 (6 bases). Trimming took off 6 bases at V and 8 bases at J, with 11 bases between the two ends. This CDR3 has 12 amino acids. The CDR3 DNA reads as TGTGCCAGCAGGCTACAGGGCTATGAGCAGTTCTTC. Amino acids: CASRLQGYEQFF.

The chain recombines TRBV5-6 with TRBJ1-2; D is unclear. The V and J ends lost 2 bases and 3 bases respectively, with 5 bases between them. The CDR3 length is 12 residues. Germline CDR1 is SGHDT and CDR2 is YYEEEE. The CDR3 here is CASSFMDYGYTF. In nucleotides, the CDR3 is TGTGCCAGCAGCTTTATGGACTATGGCTACACCTTC.

Here the CDR3 DNA reads TGTGCCAGCAGCTTAGGGGGGACTAGAATAACCACAGATACGCAGTATTTT. Protein sequence: CASSLGGTRITTDTQYF. The chain carries TRBV7-2 and TRBJ2-3; 8 bases line up with TRBD2. Germline CDR1 SGHTA, CDR2 FQGNSA. This CDR3 contains 17 residues. The ends lost 1 base at V and 2 bases at J; junction bases unmatched: 8. The whole variable domain, remainder taken from reference TRBV7-2 and TRBJ2-3, is GAGVSQSPSNKVTEKGKDVELRCDPISGHTALYWYRQSLGQGLEFLIYFQGNSAPDKSGLPSDRFSAERTGGSVSTLTIQRTQQEDSAVYLCASSLGGTRITTDTQYFGPGTRLTVL.

This clonotype is a singleton in its sample. The V call is TRBV12-3 or TRBV12-4, the J call TRBJ2-3; D is possibly TRBD2 (5 bases). The CDR3 runs to 15 residues. Deletions cut 9 bases from V and 4 bases from J, with 20 bases between. CDR3 DNA sequence: TGTGCCAGGAGCCCATTGGGAGCGGACCCAGATACGCAGTATTTT. This translates into CARSPLGADPDTQYF.

The chain couples TRBV6-2 or TRBV6-3 to TRBJ2-7; maybe TRBD1 (6 bases). Trimming shortened V by 9 bases and J by 0 bases, and 9 bases separated the two germline ends. There are 12 residues in the CDR3. Per germline, CDR1 MNHEY and CDR2 SVGEGT. In nucleotides, the CDR3 is TGTGCCAGTCAGACAGGCTCCTACGAGCAGTACTTC. It specifies CASQTGSYEQYF.

This clonotype was recorded only once. The genes are TRBV30 and TRBJ1-1; possibly TRBD1 for D (6 bases). The CDR3 runs 13 residues. The germline CDR1 and CDR2 sequences are GTSNPN and SVGIG (reference sequence). Trimming cost V 4 bases and J 5 bases, with 14 bases left between them. The CDR3 nucleotides are TGTGCCTGGAATCTGGGCAGGGGAACTGAAGCTTTCTTT. Residues: CAWNLGRGTEAFF.

This rearrangement joins TRBV9 to TRBJ1-1; 9 bases are shared with TRBD1. Trimming cost V 4 bases and J 8 bases; bases outside gene matches: 21. This CDR3 is built from 18 residues. Germline V gene data show CDR1 as SGDLS and CDR2 as YYNGEE. The CDR3 sequence is CASSPSWQLWGQGGEAFF. Here the CDR3 DNA reads TGTGCCAGCAGCCCGAGCTGGCAGTTATGGGGACAGGGTGGAGAAGCTTTCTTT.

This chain uses TRBV14 with TRBJ2-1, with TRBD2 matching 9 bases. J lost 6 bases, V lost 1 base, and 10 bases had no gene match. Germline loops: CDR1 SGHDN, CDR2 FVKESK. The CDR3 extends over 17 amino acids. CDR3 nucleotides: TGTGCCAGCAGCCAAGTTCGCGGAGCGGGGGGACTCAATGAGCAGTTCTTC. Its protein product is CASSQVRGAGGLNEQFF. The complete variable domain, with remaining parts taken from reference TRBV14 and TRBJ2-1, reads EAGVTQFPSHSVIEKGQTVTLRCDPISGHDNLYWYRRVMGKEIKFLLHFVKESKQDESGMPNNRFLAERTGGTYSTLKVQPAELEDSGVYFCASSQVRGAGGLNEQFFGPGTRLTVL.

The chain recombines TRBV27 with TRBJ2-7, with D possibly being TRBD1 (7 bases). The germline gives CDR1 MNHEY, CDR2 SMNVEV (reference sequence). The CDR3 is 12 residues long. The germline V and J ends were trimmed by 5 bases and 7 bases, with 12 bases remaining between them. The CDR3 protein is CASSPGGSEQYF. The CDR3 DNA reads TGTGCCAGCAGTCCAGGGGGGAGTGAGCAGTACTTC.

A single count supports this clonotype. The CDR3 region has the DNA TGTGCCAGCAGCCAAGAGGGTCCGGGGGAGCAGTACTTC. Translating it yields CASSQEGPGEQYF. The V gene is TRBV3-1, the J gene TRBJ2-7, with D perhaps TRBD2 (5 bases). Germline values: CDR1 LGHDT, CDR2 YNNKEL (reference sequence). V was pared by 0 bases and J by 7 bases, with 10 bases between. This CDR3 is built from 13 residues.

The rearrangement links TRBV7-8 to TRBJ2-1; the D gene is possibly TRBD2 (5 bases). Germline-derived CDR1 and CDR2 are SGHVS and FQNEAQ. Trimming took off 1 base at V and 0 bases at J, with 10 bases between the two ends. There are 16 residues in the CDR3. CDR3 protein: CASSLEAASSYNEQFF. CDR3 DNA sequence: TGTGCCAGCAGCTTAGAAGCGGCGAGCTCCTACAATGAGCAGTTCTTC.